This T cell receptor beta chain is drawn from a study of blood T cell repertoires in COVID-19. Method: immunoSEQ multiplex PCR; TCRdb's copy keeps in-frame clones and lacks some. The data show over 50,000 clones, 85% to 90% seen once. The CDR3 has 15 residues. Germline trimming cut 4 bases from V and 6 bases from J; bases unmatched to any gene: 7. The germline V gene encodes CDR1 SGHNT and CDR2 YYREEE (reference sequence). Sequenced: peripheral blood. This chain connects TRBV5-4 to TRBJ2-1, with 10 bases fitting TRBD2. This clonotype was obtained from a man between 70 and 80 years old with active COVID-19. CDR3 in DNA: TGTGCCAGCAGCCCCAGGGTAGCGGGGGGCAATGAGCAGTTCTTC. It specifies CASSPRVAGGNEQFF.